The rows below give T cell receptor beta chains drawn from one sample of a study of spatial heterogeneity in lung cancer. A single record per CDR3 protein comes from TCRdb applying MiXCR to the 5' RACE reads. The data show about 39,000 distinct CDR3 sequences, with around 5.8% seen just once and more than 9% held by the top ten. The source material was PBMCs, sampled at surgery. These receptors came from a male donor with early-stage non-small cell lung cancer. CDR3s include the opening cysteine and the closing phenylalanine or tryptophan. D genes are given only for firm matches. Only some rows state a clone size, as once, few, many or a class for expanded clones.

J gene | V gene | D gene | clone size | CDR3 length | CDR3 DNA | CDR3 protein
TRBJ1-2 | TRBV30 | NA | NA | 12 | TGTGCCTGGGACAGGTTGAACTATGGCTACACCTTC | CAWDRLNYGYTF
TRBJ2-5 | TRBV5-1 | NA | NA | 15 | TGCGCCAGCAGCTTTACGTGGGGTAGAGGGGAGACCCAGTACTTC | CASSFTWGRGETQYF
TRBJ1-3 | TRBV4-1 | NA | few | 15 | TGCGCCAGCAGCCAAGTTATTGGCCCTGGAAACACCATATATTTT | CASSQVIGPGNTIYF
TRBJ1-1 | TRBV12-3/TRBV12-4 | NA | many | 12 | TGTGCCAGCAGTTTATCAAACACTGAAGCTTTCTTT | CASSLSNTEAFF
TRBJ1-6 | TRBV19 | NA | many | 14 | TGTGCCAGTAGTATAGGGGGCGGCGGTTCACCCCTCCACTTT | CASSIGGGGSPLHF
TRBJ2-5 | TRBV7-3 | TRBD2 | many | 19 | TGTGCCAGCAGCTTAACTCATTTCAGTACGGGGCGGGGGGGCGTGACCCAGTACTTC | CASSLTHFSTGRGGVTQYF
TRBJ2-7 | TRBV7-9 | NA | many | 20 | TGTGCCAGCAGCCAGCCTAGTACCCAAACAGAGGAGGGGTGGTACTACGAGCAGTACTTC | CASSQPSTQTEEGWYYEQYF
TRBJ1-6 | TRBV14 | NA | many | 17 | TGTGCCAGCAGCGAAAGGCCGGGACGGATCTATAATTCACCCCTCCACTTT | CASSERPGRIYNSPLHF
TRBJ2-5 | TRBV9 | TRBD1 | few | 14 | TGTGCCAGCAGCCAAGACAGGGTCCAAGAGACCCAGTACTTC | CASSQDRVQETQYF
TRBJ2-1 | TRBV28 | NA | few | 14 | TGTGCCAGCAGCCAAACGGGAGCATACAATGAGCAGTTCTTC | CASSQTGAYNEQFF
TRBJ1-5 | TRBV11-2 | NA | few | 13 | TGTGCCAGCAGCTTAGATAGGAATCAGCCCCAGCATTTT | CASSLDRNQPQHF
TRBJ1-1 | TRBV5-1 | TRBD1 | NA | 15 | TGCGCCAGCAGCTGGGGGGGACAGGGAGAAACTGAAGCTTTCTTT | CASSWGGQGETEAFF
TRBJ2-1 | TRBV4-2 | NA | NA | 17 | TGTGCCAGCAGCCAAGATTACGGGGCGGGGTCGTACAATGAGCAGTTCTTC | CASSQDYGAGSYNEQFF
TRBJ2-1 | TRBV12-3/TRBV12-4 | TRBD2 | many | 15 | TGTGCCAGCAGTACTCGACTAGCGGGGGGGAATGAGCAGTTCTTC | CASSTRLAGGNEQFF
TRBJ1-2 | TRBV15 | TRBD1 | many | 15 | TGTGCCACCAGCAGAGGGACAGGGGGCATTAATGGCTACACCTTC | CATSRGTGGINGYTF
TRBJ1-2 | TRBV6-2/TRBV6-3 | NA | many | 14 | TGTGCCAGCAGTGAGGGGACTGACTTCTATGGCTACACCTTC | CASSEGTDFYGYTF
TRBJ2-3 | TRBV7-8 | TRBD2 | few | 15 | TGTGCCAGCAGCTTACTAGCGGGGGGGTCAGATACGCAGTATTTT | CASSLLAGGSDTQYF
TRBJ1-2 | TRBV5-4 | NA | few | 15 | TGTGCCAGCAGCTTAAGCACCAGAGCTAACTATGGCTACACCTTC | CASSLSTRANYGYTF
TRBJ2-1 | TRBV9 | NA | many | 11 | TGTGCCAGCAGCGTAGGTCATGAGCAGTTCTTC | CASSVGHEQFF
TRBJ1-1 | TRBV7-9 | NA | many | 15 | TGTGCCAGCAGCTTAGTCTATGGAGTGAACACTGAAGCTTTCTTT | CASSLVYGVNTEAFF
TRBJ1-1 | TRBV5-4 | TRBD1 | many | 16 | TGTGCCAGCAGCCCCGGGACAGGGCTCCAAAACACTGAAGCTTTCTTT | CASSPGTGLQNTEAFF
TRBJ2-3 | TRBV5-1 | TRBD2 | few | 15 | TGCGCCAGCAGCTTGGGGACTAGGGAAACAGATACGCAGTATTTT | CASSLGTRETDTQYF
TRBJ1-1 | TRBV28 | NA | NA | 13 | TGTGCCAGCAGTTCGCCGGGCCGGACTGAAGCTTTCTTT | CASSSPGRTEAFF
TRBJ2-7 | TRBV7-8 | TRBD2 | NA | 14 | TGTGCCAGCAGCCTGGGACTAGTGCGCTACGAGCAGTACTTC | CASSLGLVRYEQYF
TRBJ2-5 | TRBV18 | NA | few | 14 | TGTGCCAGCTCACCAAAGGTTTCCCGAGAGACCCAGTACTTC | CASSPKVSRETQYF
TRBJ2-5 | TRBV5-1 | NA | many | 15 | TGCGCCAGCAGGTCGGACAGAGGGTACCAAGAGACCCAGTACTTC | CASRSDRGYQETQYF
TRBJ1-6 | TRBV21-1 | NA | many | 18 | TGTGCCAGCACTTACCGGCCGGGTAAAGGGAGGAATAATTCACCCCTCCACTTT | CASTYRPGKGRNNSPLHF
TRBJ2-7 | TRBV6-1 | NA | many | 13 | TGTGCCAGCAGTGAATCACGGATCTACGAGCAGTACTTC | CASSESRIYEQYF
TRBJ2-3 | TRBV7-2 | NA | many | 15 | TGTGCCAGCAGCTTAGTCGGGGGGCGTGAAGATACGCAGTATTTT | CASSLVGGREDTQYF
TRBJ1-4 | TRBV6-5 | NA | few | 14 | TGTGCCAGCAGTTACCGGGGCTCTGATGAAAAACTGTTTTTT | CASSYRGSDEKLFF
TRBJ2-1 | TRBV29-1 | NA | many | 12 | TGCAGTTCCGCCCTACTACTCGGTGAGCAGTTCTTC | CSSALLLGEQFF
TRBJ1-1 | TRBV27 | NA | NA | 16 | TGTGCCAGCAGTTTCAAGGCAGGGTCGGGGAACACTGAAGCTTTCTTT | CASSFKAGSGNTEAFF
TRBJ2-1 | TRBV7-3 | NA | few | 13 | TGTGCCAGCAGCCGTGTTATCGGGAATGAGCAGTTCTTC | CASSRVIGNEQFF
TRBJ1-2 | TRBV27 | NA | few | 14 | TGTGCCAGCAGTTCCCCGGACAGCAAAAGTGGCTACACCTTC | CASSSPDSKSGYTF
TRBJ1-1 | TRBV27 | NA | medium-sized | 12 | TGTGCCAGCAGTCCTACCGGCACTGAAGCTTTCTTT | CASSPTGTEAFF
TRBJ2-3 | TRBV29-1 | NA | many | 16 | TGCAGCGTTGGAGGTGCGACGGGCGTCTCCACAGATACGCAGTATTTT | CSVGGATGVSTDTQYF
TRBJ2-3 | TRBV20-1 | NA | NA | 15 | TGCAGTGCAAAATGGACTTCCCCAAGCACAGATACGCAGTATTTT | CSAKWTSPSTDTQYF
TRBJ2-2 | TRBV11-3 | NA | few | 14 | TGTGCCAGCAGCTTAGTTGGAAACACCGGGGAGCTGTTTTTT | CASSLVGNTGELFF
TRBJ2-3 | TRBV6-5 | NA | few | 15 | TGTGCCAGCAGTTACAGGGCGGCTAGCACAGATACGCAGTATTTT | CASSYRAASTDTQYF
TRBJ1-5 | TRBV20-1 | TRBD1 | few | 15 | TGCAGTGCTAGAGAAGGGACAGGCGGCAATCAGCCCCAGCATTTT | CSAREGTGGNQPQHF
TRBJ2-1 | TRBV5-1 | NA | many | 15 | TGCGCCAGCGCCGTGGCAGGGGAATTCAACAATGAGCAGTTCTTC | CASAVAGEFNNEQFF
TRBJ1-1 | TRBV20-1 | NA | once | 14 | TGCAGTGCTAGAGAGGGGCTGAGTGGCACTGAAGCTTTCTTT | CSAREGLSGTEAFF
TRBJ2-1 | TRBV30 | NA | few | 15 | TGTGCCTGGAGTTCTGGGGGGGGCTTCTACAATGAGCAGTTCTTC | CAWSSGGGFYNEQFF